This TCR beta chain originates from a study of T-cell reconstitution after alpha-beta-depleted transplantation in children (dated by TCRdb to 2016 to 2017). Study-wide context: Using TCR repertoire profiling, the study followed T-cell immune reconstitution in a quantitative way in children after TCRalphabeta/CD19-depleted allogeneic hematopoietic cell transplantation.

From a lookup of the germline V gene, CDR1 and CDR2 are SGHTA and FQGTGA. Cut back by 4 bases and 8 bases, the V and J ends lie 10 bases apart. The CDR3 runs 12 residues from the cysteine to the phenylalanine. Just the 36-base CDR3 DNA is kept, in frame starting at base 1. Receptors were amplified or captured by PCR. Data came from an Illumina HiSeq 2500. Molecular barcoding was employed in the preparation of TCR libraries, with unique molecular identifiers being used to normalize TCRbeta repertoire quantification. TCRdb's own reprocessing of the public reads used fastp at Q25 and MiXCR and kept productive beta chains. Identical CDR3 proteins give one entry, which carries the most common genes and DNA. The sample profile shows 70,000 to 100,000 distinct CDR3 sequences; 12% of them were found once. The top ten hold approximately 14% of the sample. Ten or more counts support this clonotype. This clone's antigen is unknown. No much larger clone is present one base from it, and per-base qualities are unavailable.

The sample here was PBMCs from the stem cell graft donor, taken from the stem cell graft. This clonotype originated in a human donor who donated a stem cell graft to a child with inherited bone marrow failure. The chain uses TRBV7-3 and TRBJ2-3, with no reliable assignment of the D segment. Here is the DNA: TGTGCCAGCAGCTCCGGTCCGGGTACGCAGTATTTT. Its protein reads: CASSSGPGTQYF.